This passage covers 30 T cell receptor beta chains from one sample sequenced in a study of T cell responses to AZD1222 COVID-19 vaccine (dated by TCRdb to about 2021). The library was built by means of the immunoSEQ multiplex PCR assay. TCRdb limited this immuneACCESS table to in-frame rearrangements with V and J called. A share of clones is missing; checked studies link under half to unresolved V genes, and the rest is unexplained. The sample table shows around 95,000 clones, and more than 75% are seen once. The top ten clonotypes cover approximately 15% of the sample. Read against the paper, the sample's time point label means: baseline before first vaccination. The sequenced sample was peripheral blood, obtained on day 0 of AZD1222 vaccination. These receptors originate from an adult in good health.

The genes are TRBV6-1 and TRBJ2-2; D is ambiguous. The CDR3 contains 16 residues. The V and J ends lost 2 bases and 3 bases respectively, with 13 bases between them. Germline V CDR1 and CDR2: MNHNS, SASEGT. The CDR3 sequence is CASSEIGNRDTGELFF. The CDR3 DNA reads TGTGCCAGCAGTGAAATCGGAAATCGGGACACCGGGGAGCTGTTTTTT.

The chain recombines TRBV28 with TRBJ1-2, with a possible D match to TRBD1 (6 bases). The CDR3 is 12 amino acids. CDR1 is MDHEN and CDR2 is SYDVKM in the germline V gene. Between the trimmed V and J ends, which lost 6 bases and 7 bases, there was a span of 12 bases. The CDR3 DNA follows: TGTGCCAGCAGGCGAACAGGGAGTGGCTACACCTTC. This gives the protein CASRRTGSGYTF.

This clone is a singleton in its sample. The chain couples TRBV6-1 to TRBJ1-1; no clear D gene. The CDR3 runs 14 residues. V dropped 5 bases and J dropped 4 bases, with 14 bases sitting between them. CDR1 MNHNS and CDR2 SASEGT come from the germline V gene. The CDR3 sequence is CASSLDGFSTEAFF. CDR3 nucleotide sequence: TGTGCCAGCAGTCTGGACGGCTTTAGCACTGAAGCTTTCTTT.

The chain has TRBV11-3 and TRBJ2-1; possibly TRBD2 for D (6 bases). The CDR3 has 15 residues. CDR1 is SGHNT, CDR2 YENEEA, per germline. Trimming cost V 0 bases and J 2 bases, with 8 bases left between them. Written as DNA, the CDR3 is TGTGCCAGCAGCTTAGACGGGACTCCCTACAATGAGCAGTTCTTC. The encoded protein is CASSLDGTPYNEQFF.

This chain's CDR3 is CASEGHTDTQYF. Written as DNA, the CDR3 is TGTGCCAGCGAGGGACATACAGATACGCAGTATTTT. The rearrangement uses TRBV2 and TRBJ2-3; maybe TRBD1 (6 bases). Germline CDR1 reads SNHLY; CDR2 reads FYNNEI. The CDR3 totals 12 residues. Trimming took 8 bases from V and 3 from J, leaving 9 bases between them.

The chain has TRBV10-3 and TRBJ1-5; D remains ambiguous. The CDR3 covers 13 residues. V dropped 5 bases and J dropped 3 bases, with 8 bases sitting between them. Germline loops: CDR1 ENHRY, CDR2 SYGVKD. CDR3 nucleotide sequence: TGTGCCATCAGTAAGGACCTCAATCAGCCCCAGCATTTT. Its protein is CAISKDLNQPQHF.

This chain uses TRBV19 with TRBJ1-5, with D perhaps matching TRBD1 (5 bases). Between the trimmed V and J ends, which lost 3 bases and 0 bases, there was a span of 9 bases. The germline V gene has CDR1 LNHDA and CDR2 SQIVND (reference sequence). This CDR3 has 15 residues. CDR3 nucleotides: TGTGCCAGTAGTATCCGGACAAATAGCAATCAGCCCCAGCATTTT. Its protein product is CASSIRTNSNQPQHF.

The chain joins TRBV5-6 to TRBJ1-1; D uncertain. This CDR3 region has 13 residues. V was cut by 3 bases and J by 10 bases, with 16 bases left in between. Looked up from germline, CDR1 is SGHDT and CDR2 is YYEEEE. The CDR3 DNA is TGTGCCAGCAGCTCTCTCCGGCCCGAGGGAGCTTTCTTT. It yields the protein CASSSLRPEGAFF.

The chain uses TRBV19 and TRBJ2-1; 9 positions match TRBD1. Germline V gene sequence: CDR1 LNHDA, CDR2 SQIVND (reference sequence). V shed 8 bases, J shed 13 bases, and the junction held 9 bases outside the gene matches. The CDR3 extends over 12 amino acids. Here the CDR3 DNA reads TGTGCCAGTTCCGGGACAGGGCCTGTTCAGTTCTTC. It specifies CASSGTGPVQFF.

The rearrangement links TRBV7-9 to TRBJ1-3; no clear D. Germline lookup yields CDR1 SEHNR and CDR2 FQNEAQ (reference sequence). This CDR3 comprises 19 residues. V was clipped by 1 base and J by 0 bases, with 19 bases between them. The CDR3 sequence: CASSLVAAVNFHSGNTIYF. DNA of the CDR3: TGTGCCAGCAGCTTAGTCGCGGCAGTAAATTTCCACTCTGGAAACACCATATATTTT.

V usage is TRBV7-9 and J usage is TRBJ1-1; 12 positions agree with TRBD1. Per the germline V gene, CDR1 is SEHNR and CDR2 is FQNEAQ (reference sequence). The CDR3 spans 14 residues. The V and J ends lost 3 bases and 6 bases, in that order; junction bases with no gene match: 2. The CDR3 bases are TGTGCCAGCAGCTTGGGGACAGGGGGCCCTGAAGCTTTCTTT. It specifies CASSLGTGGPEAFF.

CDR3 in DNA: TGTGCCAGCAGTGTTGTTAACGGACCTCTGTACTTC. This translates into CASSVVNGPLYF. The chain is built from TRBV2 and TRBJ2-7; D remains unclear. This CDR3 has 12 residues. The V gene's germline CDR1 is SNHLY and CDR2 FYNNEI. V was trimmed by 4 bases and J by 12 bases, leaving 16 bases between them.

The V gene is TRBV14, the J gene TRBJ1-5; D is uncertain. The CDR3 totals 14 residues. Germline values: CDR1 SGHDN, CDR2 FVKESK. Trimming cost V 4 bases and J 0 bases, with 7 bases left between them. The CDR3 DNA reads as TGTGCCAGCAGCCTCTCTAATAGCAATCAGCCCCAGCATTTT. Amino acid sequence: CASSLSNSNQPQHF.

This chain links TRBV6-1 with TRBJ1-4; D ambiguous. The V gene's germline CDR1 is MNHNS and CDR2 SASEGT. Trimming left V 3 bases short and J 0 bases short, with 8 bases between. This CDR3 comprises 15 residues. The CDR3 nucleotides are TGTGCCAGCAGTGATGCCCGGCCAACTAATGAAAAACTGTTTTTT. Encoded protein: CASSDARPTNEKLFF.

The chain has TRBV24-1 and TRBJ1-2; D is uncertain. The germline V gene encodes CDR1 KGHDR and CDR2 SFDVKD. The CDR3 has 13 amino acids. V was clipped by 1 base and J by 9 bases, with 11 bases between them. The CDR3 nucleotides read TGTGCCACCAGTGATTTTCCATTACTGCGCTACACCTTC. It encodes CATSDFPLLRYTF.

In this sample, this clone turned up once. V usage is TRBV11-2 and J usage is TRBJ1-2, with TRBD1 matching over 7 bases. V trimming: 2 bases; J trimming: 3 bases; junction bases outside the gene matches: 6. This CDR3 region has 15 residues. CDR1 and CDR2 from the germline V gene are SGHAT and FQNNGV. CDR3 in amino acids: CASSLLQGNDYGYTF. The CDR3 DNA reads TGTGCCAGCAGCTTACTACAGGGGAACGACTATGGCTACACCTTC.

The genes are TRBV12-3 or TRBV12-4 and TRBJ2-2, with unresolved D. The CDR3 covers 13 residues. Trimming took 8 bases from V and 0 from J, leaving 7 bases between them. This CDR3 is CASLTSNTGELFF. DNA of the CDR3: TGTGCCAGCCTCACCTCGAACACCGGGGAGCTGTTTTTT.

V and J are TRBV9 and TRBJ2-1, with a possible D match to TRBD2 (7 bases). CDR3 length equals 15 residues. Germline V lookup: CDR1 SGDLS, CDR2 YYNGEE. V was shortened by 4 bases and J by 4 bases, with 15 bases between the two germline ends. CDR3 sequence (DNA): TGTGCCAGCAGCCCAAGAGGGGGGGGATACAATGAGCAGTTCTTC. Amino acids: CASSPRGGGYNEQFF.

The chain employs TRBV4-3 and TRBJ2-2; D is possibly TRBD1 or TRBD2 (6 bases each). V dropped 5 bases and J dropped 5 bases, with 12 bases sitting between them. This CDR3 has 14 amino acids. Germline-derived CDR1 and CDR2 are LGHNA and YSLEER. CDR3 bases: TGCGCCAGCAGCGGGGGGCATGGGACCGGGGAGCTGTTTTTT. Its translation is CASSGGHGTGELFF.

The chain employs TRBV6-2 or TRBV6-3 and TRBJ2-7, with TRBD2 matching 7 bases. CDR1 is MNHEY, CDR2 SVGEGT, per germline. V shed 0 bases and J 5 bases; nucleotides not matched to a gene: 13. There are 17 residues in the CDR3. CDR3 amino acids: CASSYSGRREKSHEQYF. DNA for the CDR3: TGTGCCAGCAGTTACTCCGGGCGGCGGGAGAAGTCTCACGAGCAGTACTTC.

The rearrangement joins TRBV7-2 to TRBJ1-2, with 7 bases that match TRBD1. Trimming took 5 bases from V and 5 from J; bases not matched to a gene: 5. CDR3 length: 13 residues. CDR1 and CDR2 (germline): SGHTA, FQGNSA. This CDR3 reads CASSPNRGYGYTF. The CDR3 DNA sequence: TGTGCCAGCAGCCCGAACAGGGGATATGGCTACACCTTC.

The chain couples TRBV7-3 to TRBJ1-4, with D unresolved. This CDR3 is 15 amino acids long. CDR1 is SGHTA, CDR2 FQGTGA, per germline. The V and J ends lost 1 base and 3 bases respectively, with 9 bases between them. The CDR3 DNA follows: TGTGCCAGCAGCTTAAGTCCCGTTGCTAATGAAAAACTGTTTTTT. Translation gives CASSLSPVANEKLFF.

Worth noting for this clone: In the same sample, other DNA sequences code for this CDR3. The rearrangement joins TRBV20-1 to TRBJ2-7, with D possibly being TRBD2 (5 bases). The V gene lost 6 bases and the J gene lost 0 bases, with 6 bases spanning the gap. Germline V gene lookup returns CDR1 DFQATT and CDR2 SNEGSKA (reference sequence). The CDR3 sequence is 11 residues long. DNA of the CDR3: TGCAGTGCCCGGGGCTCCTACGAGCAGTACTTC. Protein sequence: CSARGSYEQYF.

This chain links TRBV5-1 with TRBJ1-5, with D perhaps matching TRBD1 (5 bases). The CDR3 runs to 15 residues. The V and J ends lost 3 bases and 0 bases respectively, with 10 bases between them. CDR1 and CDR2 (germline): SGHRS, YFSETQ. For the CDR3, the DNA is TGCGCCAGCAGCTGGGACGGGGATAGCAATCAGCCCCAGCATTTT. It is translated as CASSWDGDSNQPQHF. Combining the CDR3 with reference TRBV5-1 and TRBJ1-5 gives the whole variable domain KAGVTQTPRYLIKTRGQQVTLSCSPISGHRSVSWYQQTPGQGLQFLFEYFSETQRNKGNFPGRFSGRQFSNSRSEMNVSTLELGDSALYLCASSWDGDSNQPQHFGDGTRLSIL.

The genes are TRBV7-3 and TRBJ1-3; D might be TRBD1 (5 bases). There are 16 residues in the CDR3. Germline CDR1 SGHTA, CDR2 FQGTGA. The V end was cut by 1 base, the J end by 0 bases, with 10 bases between. Here the CDR3 reads CASSLNGAGSGNTIYF. In nucleotides, the CDR3 is TGTGCCAGCAGCTTAAACGGGGCCGGCTCTGGAAACACCATATATTTT. Filled out from reference TRBV7-3 and TRBJ1-3, the complete variable domain reads GAGVSQTPSNKVTEKGKYVELRCDPISGHTALYWYRQSLGQGPEFLIYFQGTGAADDSGLPNDRFFAVRPEGSVSTLKIQRTERGDSAVYLCASSLNGAGSGNTIYFGEGSWLTVV.

The rearrangement links TRBV18 to TRBJ1-1; no clear D gene. Germline-derived CDR1 and CDR2 are KGHSH and LQKENI. This CDR3 contains 13 residues. Trimming pared 8 bases from V and 4 bases from J, leaving 14 bases between. CDR3 region: CASRPIEGTEAFF. Written as DNA, the CDR3 is TGTGCCAGCCGTCCCATAGAGGGCACTGAAGCTTTCTTT.

As concerns this clone: The CDR3 does not close with the conserved phenylalanine or tryptophan, likely indicating a read error. The DNA is left out, because the CDR3 cannot be placed on it with certainty; the CDR3 is given as TCRdb lists it. The rearrangement uses TRBV27 and TRBJ1-2; the tabulated D call, TRBD1, remains unverified against the DNA. The CDR3 extends over 11 residues, inclusive of both ends. Germline CDR1 MNHEY, CDR2 SMNVEV (reference sequence). CDR3 region: CASSLYARGAV.

The table lists this clone with a few counts. V and J are TRBV19 and TRBJ1-2; D unclear. CDR3 size: 12 residues. CDR1 is LNHDA, CDR2 SQIVND, per germline (reference sequence). The V end was cut by 6 bases, the J end by 7 bases, with 12 bases between. The CDR3: CASRPLSGGYTF. CDR3 DNA sequence: TGTGCCAGTAGGCCTCTATCCGGTGGCTACACCTTC.

The genes are TRBV7-9 and TRBJ2-7; TRBD2 matches 11 bases. This CDR3 is built from 15 residues. CDR1 is SEHNR, CDR2 FQNEAQ, per germline (reference sequence). J gave up 6 bases and V 5 bases, and 9 bases lay outside the gene matches. As DNA, the CDR3 is TGTGCCAGCAGCGCCAGACTAGCGGGGAAACTCGAGCAGTACTTC. The encoded protein is CASSARLAGKLEQYF. Using reference TRBV7-9 and TRBJ2-7 for the parts outside the CDR3, the full variable domain is DTGVSQNPRHKITKRGQNVTFRCDPISEHNRLYWYRQTLGQGPEFLTYFQNEAQLEKSRLLSDRFSAERPKGSFSTLEIQRTEQGDSAMYLCASSARLAGKLEQYFGPGTRLTVT.

V is TRBV12-5 and J is TRBJ1-1; D might be TRBD1 (6 bases). This CDR3 region has 14 residues. CDR1 LGHNT and CDR2 FRNRAP come from the germline V gene. V dropped 7 bases and J dropped 1 base, with 13 bases sitting between them. The CDR3, as DNA: TGTGCTAGTGCGGAAGGGGGGCCGAACACTGAAGCTTTCTTT. Residues: CASAEGGPNTEAFF.